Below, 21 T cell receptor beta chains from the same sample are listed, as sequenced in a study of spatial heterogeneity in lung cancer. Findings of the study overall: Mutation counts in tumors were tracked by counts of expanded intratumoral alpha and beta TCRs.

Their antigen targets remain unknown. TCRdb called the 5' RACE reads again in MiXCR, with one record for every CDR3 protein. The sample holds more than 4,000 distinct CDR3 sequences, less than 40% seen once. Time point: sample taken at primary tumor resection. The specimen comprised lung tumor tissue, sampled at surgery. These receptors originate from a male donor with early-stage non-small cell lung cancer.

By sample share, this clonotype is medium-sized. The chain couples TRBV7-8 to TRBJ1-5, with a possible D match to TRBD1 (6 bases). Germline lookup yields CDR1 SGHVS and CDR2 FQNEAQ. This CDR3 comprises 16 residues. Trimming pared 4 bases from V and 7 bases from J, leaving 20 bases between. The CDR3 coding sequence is TGTGCCAGCAGCTCCCGGGGGGCAGGGGAGGGACAGCCCCAGCATTTT. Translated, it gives CASSSRGAGEGQPQHF.

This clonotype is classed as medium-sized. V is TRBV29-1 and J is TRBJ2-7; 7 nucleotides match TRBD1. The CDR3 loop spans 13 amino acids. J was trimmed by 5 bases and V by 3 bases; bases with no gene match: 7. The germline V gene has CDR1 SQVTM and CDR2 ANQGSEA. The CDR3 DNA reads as TGCAGCGTTGAGTCCCGACAGGGAGACGAGCAGTACTTC. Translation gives CSVESRQGDEQYF.

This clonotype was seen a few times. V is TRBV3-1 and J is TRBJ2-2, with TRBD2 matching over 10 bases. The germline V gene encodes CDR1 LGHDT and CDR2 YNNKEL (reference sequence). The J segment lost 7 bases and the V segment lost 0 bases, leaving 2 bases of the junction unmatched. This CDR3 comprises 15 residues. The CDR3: CASSQDPSGSGELFF. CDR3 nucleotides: TGTGCCAGCAGCCAAGATCCTAGCGGGAGCGGGGAGCTGTTTTTT.

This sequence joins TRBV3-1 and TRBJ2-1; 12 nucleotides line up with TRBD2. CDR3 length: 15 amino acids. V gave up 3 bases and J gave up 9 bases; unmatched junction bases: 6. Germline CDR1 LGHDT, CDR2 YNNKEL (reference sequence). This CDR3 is CASSQTSGSEVEQFF. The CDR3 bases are TGTGCCAGCAGCCAGACTAGCGGGAGTGAGGTTGAGCAGTTCTTC.

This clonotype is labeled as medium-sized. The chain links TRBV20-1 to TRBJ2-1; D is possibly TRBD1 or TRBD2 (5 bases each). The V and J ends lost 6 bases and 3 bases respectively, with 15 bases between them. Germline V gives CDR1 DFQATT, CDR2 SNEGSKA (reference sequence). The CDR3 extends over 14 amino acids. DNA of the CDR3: TGCAGTGCCGCGCGAGGGGTGGGCTACAATGAGCAGTTCTTC. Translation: CSAARGVGYNEQFF.

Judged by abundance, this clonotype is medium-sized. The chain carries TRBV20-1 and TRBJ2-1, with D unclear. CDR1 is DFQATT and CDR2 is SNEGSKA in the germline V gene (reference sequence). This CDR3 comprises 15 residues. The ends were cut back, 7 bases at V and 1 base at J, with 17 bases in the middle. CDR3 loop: CSVQRPINSYNEQFF. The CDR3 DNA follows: TGCAGTGTTCAACGACCGATAAATTCCTACAATGAGCAGTTCTTC.

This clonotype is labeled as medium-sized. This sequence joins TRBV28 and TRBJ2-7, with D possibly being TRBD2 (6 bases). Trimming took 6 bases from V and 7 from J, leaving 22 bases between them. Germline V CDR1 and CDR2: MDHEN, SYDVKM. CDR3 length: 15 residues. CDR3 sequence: CASSTAGGLVGEQYF. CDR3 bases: TGTGCCAGCAGCACCGCCGGAGGGTTGGTTGGGGAGCAGTACTTC.

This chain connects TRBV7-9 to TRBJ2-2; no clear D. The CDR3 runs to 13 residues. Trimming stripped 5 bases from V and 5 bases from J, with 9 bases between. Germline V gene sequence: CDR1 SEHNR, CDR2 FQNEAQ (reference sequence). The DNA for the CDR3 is TGTGCCAGCAGCCCCCCCGGAACCGGGGAGCTGTTTTTT. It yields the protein CASSPPGTGELFF.

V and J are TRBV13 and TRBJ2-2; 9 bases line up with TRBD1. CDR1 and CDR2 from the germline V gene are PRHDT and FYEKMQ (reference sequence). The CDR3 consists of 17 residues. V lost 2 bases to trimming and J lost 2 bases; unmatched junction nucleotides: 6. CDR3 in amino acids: CASSLPGQGKNTGELFF. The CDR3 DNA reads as TGTGCCAGCAGCTTACCGGGACAGGGAAAAAACACCGGGGAGCTGTTTTTT.

The CDR3 DNA sequence: TGTGCCAGCAGTTCGCCCGGGACTAGAGCCTACAATGAGCAGTTCTTC. Translated: CASSSPGTRAYNEQFF. The genes are TRBV28 and TRBJ2-1, with 8 bases identical to TRBD2. Germline-derived CDR1 and CDR2 are MDHEN and SYDVKM. Trimming took 4 bases from V and 2 from J; bases not matched to a gene: 7. CDR3 length: 16 residues.

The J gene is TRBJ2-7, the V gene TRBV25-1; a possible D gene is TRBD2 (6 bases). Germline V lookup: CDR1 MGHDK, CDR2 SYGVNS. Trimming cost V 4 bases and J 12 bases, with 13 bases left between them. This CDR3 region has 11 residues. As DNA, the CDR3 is TGTGCCAGCAGTGGGGAGGTAGCGCTGTACTTC. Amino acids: CASSGEVALYF.

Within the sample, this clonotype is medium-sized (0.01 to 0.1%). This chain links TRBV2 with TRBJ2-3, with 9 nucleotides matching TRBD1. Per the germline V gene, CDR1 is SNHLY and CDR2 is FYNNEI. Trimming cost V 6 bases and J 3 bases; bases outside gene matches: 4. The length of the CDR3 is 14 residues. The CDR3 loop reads CASRKQGATDTQYF. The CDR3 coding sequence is TGTGCCAGCAGAAAACAGGGGGCTACAGATACGCAGTATTTT.

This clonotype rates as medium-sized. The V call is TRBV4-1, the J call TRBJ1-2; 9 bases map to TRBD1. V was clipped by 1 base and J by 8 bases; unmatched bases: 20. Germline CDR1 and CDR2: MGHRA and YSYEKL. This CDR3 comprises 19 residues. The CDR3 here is CASSQGSRGQGTPFRGYTF. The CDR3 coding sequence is TGCGCCAGCAGCCAAGGAAGCCGCGGACAGGGGACGCCTTTCAGGGGCTACACCTTC.

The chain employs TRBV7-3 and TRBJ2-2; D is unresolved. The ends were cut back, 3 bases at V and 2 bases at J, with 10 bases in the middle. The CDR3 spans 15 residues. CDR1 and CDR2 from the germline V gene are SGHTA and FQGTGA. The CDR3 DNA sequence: TGTGCCAGCAGCTTCCTCGGTGAAAACACCGGGGAGCTGTTTTTT. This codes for CASSFLGENTGELFF.

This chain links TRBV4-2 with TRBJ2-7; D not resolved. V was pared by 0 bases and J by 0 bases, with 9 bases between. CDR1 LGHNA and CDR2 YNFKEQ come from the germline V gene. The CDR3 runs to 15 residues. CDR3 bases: TGTGCCAGCAGCCAAGAACGGTTAAGCTCCTACGAGCAGTACTTC. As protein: CASSQERLSSYEQYF.

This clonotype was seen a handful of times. CDR3 DNA sequence: TGTGCCAGCAATCCAGGGGGTACCCAAAAGTACGAGCAGTACTTC. Translated, it gives CASNPGGTQKYEQYF. The chain combines TRBV6-2 or TRBV6-3 with TRBJ2-7; TRBD1 matches 7 bases. V dropped 7 bases and J dropped 4; count of bases not matched to a gene: 13. The CDR3 extends over 15 amino acids. Germline loops: CDR1 MNHEY, CDR2 SVGEGT.

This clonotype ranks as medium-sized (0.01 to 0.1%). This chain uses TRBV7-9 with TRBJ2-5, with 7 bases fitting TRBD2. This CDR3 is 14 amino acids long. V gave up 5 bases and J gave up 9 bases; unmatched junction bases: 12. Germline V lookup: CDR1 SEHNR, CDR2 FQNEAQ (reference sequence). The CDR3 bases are TGTGCCAGCAGCCCACCCGGACTAGAGGTGGCCCAGTACTTC. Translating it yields CASSPPGLEVAQYF.

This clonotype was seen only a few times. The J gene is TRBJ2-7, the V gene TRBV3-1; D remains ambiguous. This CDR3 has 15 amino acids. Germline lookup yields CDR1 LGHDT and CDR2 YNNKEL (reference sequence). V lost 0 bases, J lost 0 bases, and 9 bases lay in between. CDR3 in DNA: TGTGCCAGCAGCCAAGATCCGGCAGGCTCCTACGAGCAGTACTTC. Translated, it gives CASSQDPAGSYEQYF.

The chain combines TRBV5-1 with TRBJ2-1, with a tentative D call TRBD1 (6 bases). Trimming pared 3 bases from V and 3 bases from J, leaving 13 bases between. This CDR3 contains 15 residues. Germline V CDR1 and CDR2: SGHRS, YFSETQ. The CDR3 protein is CASSWQGGRYNEQFF. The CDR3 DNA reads TGCGCCAGCAGCTGGCAAGGGGGTCGCTACAATGAGCAGTTCTTC.

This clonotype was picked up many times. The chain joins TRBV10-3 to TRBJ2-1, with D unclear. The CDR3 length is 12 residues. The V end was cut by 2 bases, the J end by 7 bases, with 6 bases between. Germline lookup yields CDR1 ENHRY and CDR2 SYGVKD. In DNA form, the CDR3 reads TGTGCCATCAGTGAGAGAGGAAATGAGCAGTTCTTC. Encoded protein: CAISERGNEQFF.

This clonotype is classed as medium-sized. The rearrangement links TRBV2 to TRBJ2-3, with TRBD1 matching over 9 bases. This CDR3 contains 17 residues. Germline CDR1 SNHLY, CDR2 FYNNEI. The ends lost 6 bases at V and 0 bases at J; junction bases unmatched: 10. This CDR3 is CASSGPGQGGSTDTQYF. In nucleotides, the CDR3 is TGTGCCAGCAGCGGACCGGGACAGGGAGGAAGCACAGATACGCAGTATTTT.